The 26 T cell receptor beta chains in this list originate from one sample, sequenced in a study of early T cells in non-severe SARS-CoV-2 infection. One entry per CDR3 protein, called by TCRdb with MiXCR from the 5' RACE reads. Of some 30,000 distinct CDR3 sequences listed, around 7% are singletons. The sequencing input was whole blood. The receptors stem from an adult who was a healthcare worker with PCR-confirmed SARS-CoV-2 infection or an uninfected control (not recorded which).

This clonotype was recorded at least ten times. The rearrangement links TRBV20-1 to TRBJ2-3; TRBD1 agrees at 10 bases. CDR3 length: 16 residues. Trimming cost V 1 base and J 6 bases; bases outside gene matches: 10. From germline, CDR1 is DFQATT and CDR2 SNEGSKA (reference sequence). CDR3 loop: CSARVFGTGVLDTQYF. In DNA form, the CDR3 reads TGCAGTGCTAGAGTTTTCGGGACAGGGGTTTTGGATACGCAGTATTTT.

This clonotype was seen at least ten times. The chain couples TRBV27 to TRBJ2-5; D remains unclear. Germline V gene lookup returns CDR1 MNHEY and CDR2 SMNVEV (reference sequence). V shed 0 bases and J shed 4 bases, with 9 bases lying between them. This CDR3 region has 14 residues. In DNA form, the CDR3 reads TGTGCCAGCAGTTTATCGATCGGTGCAGAGACCCAGTACTTC. Residues: CASSLSIGAETQYF.

Many counts were recorded for this clonotype. V gene TRBV29-1 combines with J gene TRBJ1-5; no reliable D call. The CDR3 spans 13 residues. V was shortened by 1 base and J by 5 bases, with 9 bases between the two germline ends. Germline loops: CDR1 SQVTM, CDR2 ANQGSEA. The chain's CDR3 is CSVEVTVDQPQHF. In DNA, the CDR3 is TGCAGCGTTGAAGTCACAGTTGATCAGCCCCAGCATTTT.

This clonotype was recorded at least ten times. V usage is TRBV13 and J usage is TRBJ1-1; 7 positions agree with TRBD1. With 0 bases clipped from V and 0 bases from J, the junction kept 13 bases outside the gene matches. The germline V gene has CDR1 PRHDT and CDR2 FYEKMQ (reference sequence). The CDR3 has 19 residues. The CDR3 region has the DNA TGTGCCAGCAGCTTAGGTGCGGAGGGCAGGGGGTCATTGAACACTGAAGCTTTCTTT. Its protein is CASSLGAEGRGSLNTEAFF.

This clonotype was counted many times. The chain carries TRBV3-1 and TRBJ1-1; D is unresolved. Germline V gives CDR1 LGHDT, CDR2 YNNKEL (reference sequence). The CDR3 runs to 12 residues. Deletions cut 4 bases from V and 2 bases from J, with 5 bases between. DNA of the CDR3: TGTGCCAGCAGCCCGCCCAACACTGAAGCTTTCTTT. It translates to CASSPPNTEAFF.

This clonotype was seen ten or more times. V is TRBV4-1 and J is TRBJ1-4; no clear D gene. The CDR3 totals 16 residues. Germline V gene data show CDR1 as MGHRA and CDR2 as YSYEKL. Trimming shortened V by 0 bases and J by 4 bases, and 12 bases separated the two germline ends. This CDR3 is CASSQESTAVNEKLFF. The CDR3, as DNA: TGCGCCAGCAGCCAAGAGTCGACGGCCGTTAATGAAAAACTGTTTTTT.

In its sample, this clonotype was seen many times. This chain joins TRBV6-1 and TRBJ2-2, with 7 bases fitting TRBD2. The junction had 12 bases not matched to a gene; V was cut back by 4 bases and J by 4 bases. In germline, CDR1 is MNHNS, CDR2 SASEGT. The CDR3 runs 17 residues. The CDR3 loop is CASSANSGPRRTGELFF. In DNA form, the CDR3 reads TGTGCCAGCAGTGCAAATAGCGGGCCCCGGCGCACCGGGGAGCTGTTTTTT.

This clonotype has at least ten counts. Mismatch with germline at one junction end may stem from a read error. J is TRBJ1-1 and V is TRBV20-1; no definite D call. Germline V CDR1 and CDR2: DFQATT, SNEGSKA (reference sequence). The CDR3 length is 16 residues. The CDR3 reads CSARDMKGWLNTEAFF. Here the CDR3 DNA reads TGCAGTGCTCGAGACATGAAAGGGTGGCTGAACACTGAAGCTTTCTTT.

This clonotype was seen ten or more times. The chain uses TRBV2 and TRBJ1-5, with D possibly TRBD1 on 5 matching bases. Germline-derived CDR1 and CDR2 are SNHLY and FYNNEI. The germline V and J ends were trimmed by 6 bases and 2 bases, with 17 bases remaining between them. This CDR3 is 16 amino acids long. The CDR3 DNA is TGTGCCAGCAGCGCTTGGGGCCGCAGGGGCAATCAGCCCCAGCATTTT. Translated: CASSAWGRRGNQPQHF.

This clonotype was seen repeatedly, ten times or more. The gene calls are TRBV19 and TRBJ1-6; TRBD1 aligns across 7 bases. Germline V CDR1 and CDR2: LNHDA, SQIVND (reference sequence). Trimming cost V 7 bases and J 6 bases; bases outside gene matches: 6. The CDR3 consists of 14 residues. The CDR3 DNA reads as TGTGCCAGTACCATCACAGGGGTTAATTCACCCCTCCACTTT. Translated, it gives CASTITGVNSPLHF.

This chain uses TRBV11-2 with TRBJ2-1; the D is unclear. The CDR3 extends over 13 amino acids. Trimming left V 1 base short and J 8 bases short, with 9 bases between. CDR1 is SGHAT, CDR2 FQNNGV, per germline. The DNA for the CDR3 is TGTGCCAGCAGCTTAGTAAGACGGGATGAGCAGTTCTTC. Translating it yields CASSLVRRDEQFF.

The chain combines TRBV29-1 with TRBJ2-5; the D gene is possibly TRBD1 (6 bases). Germline CDR1 and CDR2: SQVTM and ANQGSEA. The CDR3 is made up of 12 amino acids. V dropped 2 bases and J dropped 4 bases, with 8 bases sitting between them. CDR3 loop: CSVEQGRETQYF. The CDR3 coding sequence is TGCAGCGTTGAACAGGGGCGAGAGACCCAGTACTTC.

Many counts were recorded for this clonotype. This sequence joins TRBV6-5 and TRBJ2-3; D is ambiguous. Trimming took 6 bases from V and 0 from J, leaving 4 bases between them. Germline CDR1 MNHEY, CDR2 SVGAGI. This CDR3 comprises 12 residues. Here the CDR3 reads CASRGSTDTQYF. As DNA, the CDR3 is TGTGCCAGCAGGGGCAGCACAGATACGCAGTATTTT.

This rearrangement joins TRBV6-1 to TRBJ2-7, with TRBD1 matching over 7 bases. Germline trimming cut 10 bases from V and 7 bases from J; bases unmatched to any gene: 7. The CDR3 has 11 amino acids. Germline V CDR1 and CDR2: MNHNS, SASEGT. CDR3 in DNA: TGTGCCACAGACAGGGTGGAAGAGCAGTACTTC. Protein: CATDRVEEQYF.

There are many counts of this clonotype. The chain couples TRBV20-1 to TRBJ1-2; TRBD1 matches at 9 bases. After removal of 4 bases from V and 5 bases from J, the junction contained 11 bases not matched to a gene. Looked up from germline, CDR1 is DFQATT and CDR2 is SNEGSKA (reference sequence). The CDR3 is made up of 15 amino acids. The CDR3 sequence: CSAKRTGGASYGYTF. CDR3 in DNA: TGCAGTGCTAAGAGAACAGGGGGCGCATCGTATGGCTACACCTTC.

In its sample, this clonotype was seen a few times. The rearrangement uses TRBV28 and TRBJ2-7; D uncertain. Looked up from germline, CDR1 is MDHEN and CDR2 is SYDVKM. With 7 bases removed from V and 2 bases from J, the gap between germline ends came to 12 bases. The CDR3 has 13 residues. The CDR3 DNA is TGTGCCAGCATGTCGGAAGTCACCTACGAGCAGTACTTC. This codes for CASMSEVTYEQYF.

The CDR3 loop is CASGITGITEAFF. The DNA for the CDR3 is TGTGCCAGCGGGATAACAGGGATCACTGAAGCTTTCTTT. The chain joins TRBV6-6 to TRBJ1-1; perhaps TRBD1 as D (6 bases). The CDR3 covers 13 residues. Germline-derived CDR1 and CDR2 are MNHNY and SVGAGI (reference sequence). V lost 8 bases, J lost 4 bases, and 14 bases lay in between.

This clonotype was counted at least ten times. CDR3 protein: CATKFPGDNTGELFF. The DNA for the CDR3 is TGTGCCACAAAATTTCCGGGAGACAACACCGGGGAGCTGTTTTTT. This sequence joins TRBV6-5 and TRBJ2-2, with a possible D match to TRBD2 (6 bases). V gave up 10 bases and J gave up 2 bases, with 17 bases separating them. The CDR3 consists of 15 residues. Per the germline V gene, CDR1 is MNHEY and CDR2 is SVGAGI.

This clonotype has a count of ten or more. The chain joins TRBV6-2 or TRBV6-3 to TRBJ1-1; D is undetermined. Germline V gene sequence: CDR1 MNHEY, CDR2 SVGEGT. This CDR3 is 15 amino acids long. Trimming removed 2 bases at V and 5 bases at J, with 15 bases between. Here the CDR3 DNA reads TGTGCCAGCAGTTACCAGCGCCCTCATCTTACTGAAGCTTTCTTT. It encodes CASSYQRPHLTEAFF.

This clonotype was recorded at least ten times. The CDR3 DNA sequence: TGTGCCAGCACACAATCCGGAACTAAACCTGGGGCCAACGTCCTGACTTTC. This gives the protein CASTQSGTKPGANVLTF. The chain combines TRBV7-9 with TRBJ2-6; no firm D call. There are 17 residues in the CDR3. V shed 7 bases and J shed 2 bases, with 18 bases lying between them. The germline gives CDR1 SEHNR, CDR2 FQNEAQ (reference sequence). Supplemented by reference TRBV7-9 and TRBJ2-6, the full variable domain reads DTGVSQNPRHKITKRGQNVTFRCDPISEHNRLYWYRQTLGQGPEFLTYFQNEAQLEKSRLLSDRFSAERPKGSFSTLEIQRTEQGDSAMYLCASTQSGTKPGANVLTFGAGSRLTVL.

This clonotype was seen many times. The genes are TRBV29-1 and TRBJ2-3; 10 bases align to TRBD2. The CDR3 runs to 13 residues. CDR1 and CDR2 (germline): SQVTM, ANQGSEA. Unmatched junction bases numbered 6, after V lost 6 bases and J lost 6 bases. CDR3 amino acids: CSVALAGVDTQYF. For the CDR3, the DNA is TGCAGCGTGGCGCTAGCGGGAGTGGATACGCAGTATTTT.

This clonotype has at least ten counts. The CDR3 DNA is TGTGCCAGCAGGCCCGGGTGGAGGGATGAGCAGTTCTTC. Translated: CASRPGWRDEQFF. V gene TRBV12-3 or TRBV12-4 combines with J gene TRBJ2-1; D perhaps matches TRBD2 (6 bases). V lost 6 bases and J lost 8, with 14 bases in between. The CDR3 loop spans 13 amino acids.

This clonotype was recorded many times. This chain uses TRBV27 with TRBJ1-4; tentative D call: TRBD1 (5 bases). Germline V gene lookup returns CDR1 MNHEY and CDR2 SMNVEV (reference sequence). CDR3 length equals 13 residues. V lost 3 bases and J 8 bases, leaving 10 bases between the germline ends. CDR3 sequence reads: CASSFSRVEKLFF. CDR3 DNA: TGTGCCAGCAGTTTCAGCAGGGTAGAAAAACTGTTTTTT.

This clonotype is medium-sized (0.01 to 0.1%) within its sample. This chain links TRBV5-8 with TRBJ1-2; D gene uncertain. V was cut by 0 bases and J by 4 bases, with 10 bases left in between. CDR3 size: 14 residues. Germline V gene sequence: CDR1 SGHTS, CDR2 YDEGEE. CDR3 coding DNA: TGTGCCAGCAGCTTGGCGGCGGGTACCTATGGCTACACCTTC. Its protein product is CASSLAAGTYGYTF.

This clonotype was recorded at least ten times. The chain combines TRBV9 with TRBJ2-2; 9 bases line up with TRBD1. This CDR3 region has 16 residues. Looked up from germline, CDR1 is SGDLS and CDR2 is YYNGEE. V was clipped by 3 bases and J by 2 bases; unmatched bases: 5. CDR3 nucleotides: TGTGCCAGCAGCGCACCGGGACAGGGCAACACCGGGGAGCTGTTTTTT. Protein product: CASSAPGQGNTGELFF.

Sample share makes this clonotype medium-sized. The chain joins TRBV20-1 to TRBJ2-7, with 8 nucleotides matching TRBD2. Germline CDR1 DFQATT, CDR2 SNEGSKA (reference sequence). Unmatched junction bases numbered 7, after V lost 6 bases and J lost 3 bases. The CDR3 runs to 13 residues. The chain's CDR3 is CSADRGGVYEQYF. DNA for the CDR3: TGCAGTGCGGACCGGGGGGGAGTCTACGAGCAGTACTTC.